Following are 31 T cell receptor beta chains from one sample sequenced in a study of control samples from healthy donors and cancer patients. Measured with immunoSEQ multiplex PCR; TCRdb has only the in-frame clones, and not every one. The sample includes roughly 130,000 clones, about 92% of them seen just once. Sequencing input: PBMCs. Receptor source: a man in his fifties or sixties with head and neck cancer.

V and J are TRBV5-1 and TRBJ1-4, with D possibly being TRBD1 (5 bases). This CDR3 has 15 residues. The V end was cut by 4 bases, the J end by 2 bases, with 12 bases between. Looked up from germline, CDR1 is SGHRS and CDR2 is YFSETQ. CDR3 bases: TGCGCCAGCAGCCCTGGGGGGGAGACTAATGAAAAACTGTTTTTT. The encoded protein is CASSPGGETNEKLFF.

This chain connects TRBV15 to TRBJ2-3; no clear D. Germline V gene lookup returns CDR1 LNHNV and CDR2 YYDKDF (reference sequence). CDR3 length: 12 residues. V dropped 5 bases and J dropped 5 bases, with 8 bases sitting between them. CDR3 nucleotide sequence: TGTGCCACCAGCGAAGTAGGAGATACGCAGTATTTT. Residues: CATSEVGDTQYF.

The chain joins TRBV7-9 to TRBJ2-5, with 8 bases aligning to TRBD1. V gave up 2 bases and J gave up 6 bases; unmatched junction bases: 2. The length of the CDR3 is 13 residues. Germline-derived CDR1 and CDR2 are SEHNR and FQNEAQ (reference sequence). CDR3 protein: CASSLTGGKTQYF. CDR3 bases: TGTGCCAGCAGCTTAACAGGGGGGAAGACCCAGTACTTC.

The V call is TRBV25-1, the J call TRBJ2-5, with 7 nucleotides matching TRBD1. Germline V gives CDR1 MGHDK, CDR2 SYGVNS. The V gene end was trimmed by 3 bases and the J gene end by 8 bases; junction bases not matched to a gene: 6. CDR3 size: 13 residues. The CDR3 region has the DNA TGTGCCAGCAGTGATGACACAGGGGTAACCCAGTACTTC. Translating it yields CASSDDTGVTQYF.

The V call is TRBV2, the J call TRBJ1-5; D ambiguous. The CDR3 length is 15 residues. Trimming removed 4 bases from V and 2 bases from J, with 12 bases in between. Germline assignment: CDR1 SNHLY and CDR2 FYNNEI. The CDR3 reads CASSGTAHGNQPQHF. The DNA of the CDR3 is TGTGCCAGCAGTGGTACAGCGCACGGCAATCAGCCCCAGCATTTT. Looking up the rest from reference TRBV2 and TRBJ1-5 gives the full variable domain: EPEVTQTPSHQVTQMGQEVILRCVPISNHLYFYWYRQILGQKVEFLVSFYNNEISEKSEIFDDQFSVERPDGSNFTLKIRSTKLEDSAMYFCASSGTAHGNQPQHFGDGTRLSIL.

A single count supports this clone. The rearrangement uses TRBV7-2 and TRBJ1-1; 7 positions match TRBD1. The germline gives CDR1 SGHTA, CDR2 FQGNSA. The CDR3 is made up of 18 amino acids. Losses at the gene ends were 2 bases for V and 3 bases for J; bases not matched to a gene: 15. The CDR3 DNA reads as TGTGCCAGCAGCTTACAGGGGGGGCGTGGCAGCCTCTACACTGAAGCTTTCTTT. This sequence encodes CASSLQGGRGSLYTEAFF.

The chain joins TRBV6-2 or TRBV6-3 to TRBJ1-1; D is possibly TRBD1 (5 bases). The CDR3 is 14 residues long. Trimming removed 1 base from V and 6 bases from J, with 12 bases in between. Looked up from germline, CDR1 is MNHEY and CDR2 is SVGEGT. The DNA for the CDR3 is TGTGCCAGCAGTTACTTAGCGGGGGACTCTGAAGCTTTCTTT. Amino acid sequence: CASSYLAGDSEAFF.

The chain recombines TRBV9 with TRBJ2-1; D is perhaps TRBD2 (6 bases). The CDR3 spans 15 residues. Germline V gene lookup returns CDR1 SGDLS and CDR2 YYNGEE. V lost 0 bases to trimming and J lost 4 bases, with 11 bases between them. The CDR3 DNA reads TGTGCCAGCAGCGTAGATCTAGCGACTTACAATGAGCAGTTCTTC. It encodes CASSVDLATYNEQFF. The full variable domain, rest sourced from reference TRBV9 and TRBJ2-1, is DSGVTQTPKHLITATGQRVTLRCSPRSGDLSVYWYQQSLDQGLQFLIQYYNGEERAKGNILERFSAQQFPDLHSELNLSSLELGDSALYFCASSVDLATYNEQFFGPGTRLTVL.

This chain uses TRBV6-2 or TRBV6-3 with TRBJ2-5; no clear D gene. CDR1 is MNHEY, CDR2 SVGEGT, per germline. Trimming shortened V by 3 bases and J by 3 bases, and 2 bases separated the two germline ends. This CDR3 has 11 amino acids. This CDR3 reads CASSYKETQYF. Here the CDR3 DNA reads TGTGCCAGCAGTTATAAAGAGACCCAGTACTTC.

V usage is TRBV9 and J usage is TRBJ2-3; D is ambiguous. Deletions cut 3 bases from V and 5 bases from J, with 19 bases between. Looked up from germline, CDR1 is SGDLS and CDR2 is YYNGEE. The CDR3 extends over 16 amino acids. The DNA of the CDR3 is TGTGCCAGCAGCGGAAAGCACGGGTGGGGTAAAGATACGCAGTATTTT. This encodes CASSGKHGWGKDTQYF.

This clone was seen a few times. Germline is not matched at one junction end, which may reflect a read error. The chain uses TRBV10-1 and TRBJ1-5; no clear D. This CDR3 contains 15 residues. Germline values: CDR1 WNHNN, CDR2 SYGVQD (reference sequence). CDR3 DNA sequence: TGCGCCAGCAGGCCGGGAACTCCACGGAATCAGGCCCAGCATTTT. Protein: CASRPGTPRNQAQHF.

This clone was counted a few times. The gene calls are TRBV11-3 and TRBJ2-1, with TRBD2 identical over 7 bases. Germline values: CDR1 SGHNT, CDR2 YENEEA. The CDR3 loop spans 20 amino acids. V lost 0 bases to trimming and J lost 0 bases; unmatched junction nucleotides: 14. CDR3 protein: CASSLDRLSTLAGSYNEQFF. The CDR3 nucleotides are TGTGCCAGCAGCTTAGACCGTCTTTCGACCTTAGCGGGCTCCTACAATGAGCAGTTCTTC.

The V gene is TRBV11-2, the J gene TRBJ1-1, with 9 bases that match TRBD1. V was clipped by 3 bases and J by 3 bases; unmatched bases: 2. The CDR3 contains 14 residues. Germline assignment: CDR1 SGHAT and CDR2 FQNNGV. This chain's CDR3 is CASSFDRGDTEAFF. In nucleotides, the CDR3 is TGTGCCAGCAGCTTCGACAGGGGGGACACTGAAGCTTTCTTT. The variable domain in full, with the rest retrieved from reference TRBV11-2 and TRBJ1-1, is EAGVAQSPRYKIIEKRQSVAFWCNPISGHATLYWYQQILGQGPKLLIQFQNNGVVDDSQLPKDRFSAERLKGVDSTLKIQPAKLEDSAVYLCASSFDRGDTEAFFGQGTRLTVV.

V usage is TRBV2 and J usage is TRBJ1-1; perhaps TRBD1 as D (6 bases). Per the germline V gene, CDR1 is SNHLY and CDR2 is FYNNEI. The CDR3 is 13 amino acids. V was trimmed by 10 bases and J by 8 bases, leaving 20 bases between them. CDR3: CATGTRRVLEAFF. The CDR3 coding sequence is TGTGCCACCGGGACAAGACGCGTCTTGGAAGCTTTCTTT.

The rearrangement joins TRBV5-4 to TRBJ1-2; TRBD1 agrees at 11 bases. The germline V gene encodes CDR1 SGHNT and CDR2 YYREEE (reference sequence). Unmatched junction bases numbered 10, after V lost 4 bases and J lost 5 bases. The CDR3 runs 16 residues. As DNA, the CDR3 is TGTGCCAGCAGCCCGGGACAGGGGGTTTTTTCTTATGGCTACACCTTC. It translates to CASSPGQGVFSYGYTF.

The chain is built from TRBV12-5 and TRBJ1-1; D uncertain. This CDR3 has 13 amino acids. The germline V gene encodes CDR1 LGHNT and CDR2 FRNRAP. V was cut by 0 bases and J by 4 bases, with 6 bases left in between. CDR3 sequence reads: CASGLVGGTEAFF. CDR3 DNA: TGTGCTAGTGGTTTGGTTGGAGGCACTGAAGCTTTCTTT.

The chain recombines TRBV5-1 with TRBJ1-5; possible D gene TRBD1, 5 bases. The CDR3 has 14 amino acids. The germline gives CDR1 SGHRS, CDR2 YFSETQ. V dropped 4 bases and J dropped 5 bases, with 13 bases sitting between them. The CDR3, as DNA: TGCGCCAGCAGCCCCACGGGGGGGTATCAGCCCCAGCATTTT. Residues: CASSPTGGYQPQHF.

V is TRBV7-3 and J is TRBJ2-1, with 12 bases aligning to TRBD1. Germline lookup yields CDR1 SGHTA and CDR2 FQGTGA. After removal of 4 bases from V and 7 bases from J, the junction contained 8 bases not matched to a gene. There are 16 residues in the CDR3. The CDR3 DNA is TGTGCCAGCAGCTCCAGGGACAGGGGGCTTCTGAATGAGCAGTTCTTC. It codes for CASSSRDRGLLNEQFF. Based on the CDR3 plus reference TRBV7-3 and TRBJ2-1, the full variable domain is GAGVSQTPSNKVTEKGKYVELRCDPISGHTALYWYRQSLGQGPEFLIYFQGTGAADDSGLPNDRFFAVRPEGSVSTLKIQRTERGDSAVYLCASSSRDRGLLNEQFFGPGTRLTVL.

V and J are TRBV19 and TRBJ1-5, with D possibly TRBD1 on 5 matching bases. Looked up from germline, CDR1 is LNHDA and CDR2 is SQIVND (reference sequence). The CDR3 is made up of 16 amino acids. Trimming stripped 0 bases from V and 3 bases from J, with 12 bases between. CDR3 bases: TGTGCCAGTAGTATAGAATCAAGGGGCTCCAATCAGCCCCAGCATTTT. Its protein is CASSIESRGSNQPQHF.

The chain has TRBV7-9 and TRBJ1-4, with 11 positions matching TRBD1. The CDR3 contains 14 residues. The V gene's germline CDR1 is SEHNR and CDR2 FQNEAQ (reference sequence). Trimming took 5 bases from V and 6 from J; bases not matched to a gene: 2. The CDR3 sequence is CASSPGQGDEKLFF. The CDR3 DNA follows: TGTGCCAGCAGCCCGGGACAGGGGGATGAAAAACTGTTTTTT. Together with reference TRBV7-9 and TRBJ1-4, the CDR3 gives the full variable domain: DTGVSQNPRHKITKRGQNVTFRCDPISEHNRLYWYRQTLGQGPEFLTYFQNEAQLEKSRLLSDRFSAERPKGSFSTLEIQRTEQGDSAMYLCASSPGQGDEKLFFGSGTQLSVL.

The rearrangement links TRBV7-9 to TRBJ2-7; D gene unclear. V was trimmed by 1 base and J by 0 bases, leaving 7 bases between them. CDR1 is SEHNR, CDR2 FQNEAQ, per germline (reference sequence). CDR3 length: 14 amino acids. CDR3 sequence reads: CASSLGRSSYEQYF. CDR3 nucleotides: TGTGCCAGCAGCTTAGGACGGAGCTCCTACGAGCAGTACTTC.

The V call is TRBV7-2, the J call TRBJ2-5; possibly TRBD2 for D (7 bases). The CDR3 is 16 amino acids. Trimming removed 1 base from V and 5 bases from J, with 17 bases in between. Germline CDR1 SGHTA, CDR2 FQGNSA. In nucleotides, the CDR3 is TGTGCCAGCAGCTTAGGATCACAGGGCGGGGGCGAGACCCAGTACTTC. Translating gives CASSLGSQGGGETQYF.

The chain combines TRBV5-1 with TRBJ2-5, with 8 bases matching TRBD1. V lost 0 bases and J lost 5; bases outside the gene matches: 6. The CDR3 loop spans 15 amino acids. Looked up from germline, CDR1 is SGHRS and CDR2 is YFSETQ. The DNA of the CDR3 is TGCGCCAGCAGCTTGGGACAGGGGATTGAGGAGACCCAGTACTTC. It encodes CASSLGQGIEETQYF.

Only one count was recorded for this clone. The V and J genes are TRBV6-5 and TRBJ2-1; D is possibly TRBD2 (6 bases). This CDR3 contains 13 residues. Per the germline V gene, CDR1 is MNHEY and CDR2 is SVGAGI. The V end was cut by 7 bases, the J end by 7 bases, with 14 bases between. The CDR3 sequence is CASKVRGINEQFF. CDR3 sequence (DNA): TGTGCCAGCAAAGTCCGGGGGATAAATGAGCAGTTCTTC.

This rearrangement joins TRBV5-1 to TRBJ2-7; TRBD2 matches at 13 bases. Germline V lookup: CDR1 SGHRS, CDR2 YFSETQ. V gave up 3 bases and J gave up 5 bases; unmatched junction bases: 8. The CDR3 runs 16 residues. The CDR3 nucleotides are TGCGCCAGCAGCTGGCCTAAAGGGACTAGCGGGGACGAGCAGTACTTC. It yields the protein CASSWPKGTSGDEQYF. The full variable domain, with the rest looked up from reference TRBV5-1 and TRBJ2-7, is KAGVTQTPRYLIKTRGQQVTLSCSPISGHRSVSWYQQTPGQGLQFLFEYFSETQRNKGNFPGRFSGRQFSNSRSEMNVSTLELGDSALYLCASSWPKGTSGDEQYFGPGTRLTVT.

The chain couples TRBV12-3 or TRBV12-4 to TRBJ2-7; D remains ambiguous. This CDR3 has 12 amino acids. V lost 2 bases and J 5 bases, leaving 7 bases between the germline ends. CDR3 sequence reads: CASSLTRDEQYF. The CDR3 nucleotides are TGTGCCAGCAGTTTAACTCGGGACGAGCAGTACTTC.

V is TRBV6-5 and J is TRBJ2-1; D is unresolved. Germline V CDR1 and CDR2: MNHEY, SVGAGI. V lost 4 bases and J lost 6, with 13 bases in between. CDR3 length: 14 residues. CDR3 in DNA: TGTGCCAGCAGTTTAAACGACTGGTTCAATGAGCAGTTCTTC. This sequence encodes CASSLNDWFNEQFF.

CDR3 nucleotides: TGCGCCAGCAGCTTGCACAGGGGTACCTACGAGCAGTACTTC. This translates into CASSLHRGTYEQYF. The chain joins TRBV5-1 to TRBJ2-7; TRBD1 matches 7 bases. The germline V gene has CDR1 SGHRS and CDR2 YFSETQ. The CDR3 length is 14 residues. V dropped 1 base and J dropped 2; count of bases not matched to a gene: 3.

This clone was seen just once. The chain carries TRBV6-1 and TRBJ2-3; D is unresolved. The CDR3 contains 14 residues. The V gene's germline CDR1 is MNHNS and CDR2 SASEGT. V gave up 0 bases and J gave up 4 bases, with 8 bases separating them. The CDR3 is CASSEAGVADTQYF. In DNA, the CDR3 is TGTGCCAGCAGTGAAGCTGGGGTCGCAGATACGCAGTATTTT.

CDR3 region: CAWSTQPNTEAFF. Written as DNA, the CDR3 is TGTGCCTGGAGTACGCAACCGAACACTGAAGCTTTCTTT. The chain carries TRBV30 and TRBJ1-1, with D unclear. The V gene lost 2 bases and the J gene lost 1 base, with 8 bases spanning the gap. Germline assignment: CDR1 GTSNPN and CDR2 SVGIG (reference sequence). The CDR3 contains 13 residues.

The rearrangement links TRBV7-9 to TRBJ1-1; the match to TRBD1 covers 8 bases. This CDR3 contains 17 residues. The germline gives CDR1 SEHNR, CDR2 FQNEAQ (reference sequence). Trimming at V came to 5 bases and at J to 11 bases, leaving 22 bases not matched to a gene. The CDR3 coding sequence is TGTGCCAGCAGCCCGAAGGGTCAGGGACAGGCGACCCTGCTGGCTTTCTTT. Translation gives CASSPKGQGQATLLAFF.